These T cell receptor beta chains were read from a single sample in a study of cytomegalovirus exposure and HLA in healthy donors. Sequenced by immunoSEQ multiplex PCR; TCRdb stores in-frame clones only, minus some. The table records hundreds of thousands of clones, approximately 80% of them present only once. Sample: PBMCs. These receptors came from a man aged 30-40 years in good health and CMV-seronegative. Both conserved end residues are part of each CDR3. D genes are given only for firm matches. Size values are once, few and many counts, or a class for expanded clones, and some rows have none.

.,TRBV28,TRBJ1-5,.,TGTGCCAGCAGTTTAGGCGGGGCAAAAAATCAGCCCCAGCATTTT,CASSLGGAKNQPQHF
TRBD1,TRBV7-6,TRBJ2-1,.,TGTGCCAGCAGCAACCGACAGGGGGCCTACAATGAGCAGTTCTTC,CASSNRQGAYNEQFF
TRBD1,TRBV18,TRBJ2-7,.,TGTGCCAGCTCAATCCCGGGACAGGGTCACTACGAGCAGTACTTC,CASSIPGQGHYEQYF
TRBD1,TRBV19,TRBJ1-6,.,TGTGCCAGTAGTATAGCCCGGGGGACAGCTAATTCACCCCTCCACTTT,CASSIARGTANSPLHF
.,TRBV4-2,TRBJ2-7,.,TGTGCCAGCAGCCAAATTGAAGCGTTGGGCTACGAGCAGTACTTC,CASSQIEALGYEQYF
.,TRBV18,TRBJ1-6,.,TGTGCCAGCCGAGAGAGCTCCTATAATTCACCCCTCCACTTT,CASRESSYNSPLHF
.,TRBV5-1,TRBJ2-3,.,TGCGCCAGCAGCCCCGACTTGGATACGCAGTATTTT,CASSPDLDTQYF
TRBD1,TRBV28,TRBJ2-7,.,TGTGCCACCTCTGGGACAGGGCCCCACGAGCAGTACTTC,CATSGTGPHEQYF
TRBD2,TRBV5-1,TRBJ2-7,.,TGCGCCAGCAGCTTGGAGATGCGGGGGGGCGAGCAGTACTTC,CASSLEMRGGEQYF
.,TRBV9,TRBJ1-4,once,TGTGCCAGCAGCGTCATGGGGCAGGCAACTAATGAAAAACTGTTTTTT,CASSVMGQATNEKLFF
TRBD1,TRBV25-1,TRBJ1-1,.,TGTGCCAGCAGTGAATATGCACAGGGGTCCACTGAAGCTTTCTTT,CASSEYAQGSTEAFF
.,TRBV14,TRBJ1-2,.,TGTGCCAGCAGCCATGAACAGGTCTCCTATGGCTACACCTTC,CASSHEQVSYGYTF
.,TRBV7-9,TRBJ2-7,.,TGTGCCAGCAGCCCGAAAGTTGGGGGCCAATCCTACGAGCAGTACTTC,CASSPKVGGQSYEQYF
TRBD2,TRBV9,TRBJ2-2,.,TGTGCCAGCAGCGCGAGCGGGGCGAACACCGGGGAGCTGTTTTTT,CASSASGANTGELFF
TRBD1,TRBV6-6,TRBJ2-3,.,TGTGCCAGCGGGACAGGGATGGCTTATAGCACAGATACGCAGTATTTT,CASGTGMAYSTDTQYF
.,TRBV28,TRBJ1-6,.,TGTGCCAGCATCTCCAGGGGTCAGGCCCGTTCACCCCTCCACTTT,CASISRGQARSPLHF
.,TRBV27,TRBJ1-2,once,TGTGCCAGCAGTTTAAGCTTGTCCTCAACTCGCTATGGCTACACCTTC,CASSLSLSSTRYGYTF
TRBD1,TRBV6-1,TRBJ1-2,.,TGTGCCAGCAGTGAGTACCGGGACAGCTATTGGCTATCTTTC,CASSEYRDSYWLSF
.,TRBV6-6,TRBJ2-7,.,TGTGCCAGCAGTTCGTCAGGGGCCGAGCAGTACTTC,CASSSSGAEQYF
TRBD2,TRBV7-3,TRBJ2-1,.,TGTGCCAGCAGCCCCGGGACTAGCGGAAGCTCCTACAATGAGCAGTTCTTC,CASSPGTSGSSYNEQFF
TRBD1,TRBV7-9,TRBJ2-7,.,TGTGCCAGCAGCACTACGGACAGGAACCGGTACGAGCAGTACTTC,CASSTTDRNRYEQYF
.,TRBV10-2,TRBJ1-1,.,TGCGCCAGCAGTACCTTTAGTGAAGCTTTCTTT,CASSTFSEAFF
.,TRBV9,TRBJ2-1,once,TGTGCCAGCAGCCCCGAGGGGGTGAGCTCCTACAATGAGCAGTTCTTC,CASSPEGVSSYNEQFF